The 16 T cell receptor beta chains below come from one sample, sequenced in a study of T cell repertoires in cytomegalovirus infection. TCRdb recomputed calls from the reads with MiXCR, one row per CDR3 protein. The table shows approximately 500,000 distinct CDR3 sequences, with about 17% occurring only once. The sequencing sample was made of CD8+ T cells from PBMCs. The source of these receptors is a human donor in good health (CMV status not recorded). Some clones in this sample may be carry-over from other donors' samples.

J is TRBJ2-1 and V is TRBV2; D call uncertain. Germline CDR1 is SNHLY and CDR2 is FYNNEI. Between the trimmed V and J ends, which lost 5 bases and 0 bases, there was a span of 11 bases. CDR3 length equals 15 residues. CDR3 coding DNA: TGTGCCAGCAGTACCGGATCGAGCTCCTACAATGAGCAGTTCTTC. Translating gives CASSTGSSSYNEQFF.

This chain joins TRBV5-5 and TRBJ1-2, with TRBD1 as a possible D gene (6 bases). The CDR3 length is 14 residues. Germline V gives CDR1 SGHKS, CDR2 YYEKEE (reference sequence). V lost 6 bases to trimming and J lost 5 bases, with 17 bases between them. This chain's CDR3 is CASTLGGASYGYTF. In nucleotides, the CDR3 is TGTGCCAGCACCCTCGGGGGGGCCTCATATGGCTACACCTTC.

This clonotype was recorded at least ten times. The chain combines TRBV7-6 with TRBJ2-3, with a weak D call TRBD2 (6 bases). V lost 2 bases and J 3 bases, leaving 15 bases between the germline ends. Germline CDR1 SGHVS, CDR2 FNYEAQ. CDR3 length: 16 amino acids. Here the CDR3 DNA reads TGTGCCAGCAGCTTAAAGGCTAGCGTGGCGACAGATACGCAGTATTTT. Encoded protein: CASSLKASVATDTQYF. Filled out from reference TRBV7-6 and TRBJ2-3, the complete variable domain reads GAGVSQSPRYKVTKRGQDVALRCDPISGHVSLYWYRQALGQGPEFLTYFNYEAQQDKSGLPNDRFSAERPEGSISTLTIQRTEQRDSAMYRCASSLKASVATDTQYFGPGTRLTVL.

This chain links TRBV6-5 with TRBJ2-3; no clear D. The CDR3 contains 13 residues. Per the germline V gene, CDR1 is MNHEY and CDR2 is SVGAGI. With 4 bases removed from V and 12 bases from J, the gap between germline ends came to 17 bases. CDR3 protein: CASSLARLREQYF. DNA of the CDR3: TGTGCCAGCAGTTTAGCCCGACTGCGAGAACAGTATTTT.

This clonotype has ten or more counts. J is TRBJ2-3 and V is TRBV7-3, with D possibly being TRBD2 (7 bases). This CDR3 is 15 amino acids long. Between the trimmed V and J ends, which lost 6 bases and 5 bases, there was a span of 18 bases. In germline, CDR1 is SGHTA, CDR2 FQGTGA. CDR3 coding DNA: TGTGCCAGCAGTCCAACCCCGGGGGGCGGAGATACGCAGTATTTT. It yields the protein CASSPTPGGGDTQYF.

This clonotype was recorded a few times. The chain couples TRBV12-3 or TRBV12-4 to TRBJ2-5, with D tentatively TRBD1 (5 bases). V shed 6 bases and J shed 5 bases, with 16 bases lying between them. The CDR3 length is 14 residues. The CDR3 DNA is TGTGCCAGCAGCCGTGGACAAGGCTGGGAGACCCAGTACTTC. It codes for CASSRGQGWETQYF.

The sample holds a few counts of this clonotype. The V and J genes are TRBV5-1 and TRBJ1-5, with 7 bases lining up with TRBD1. Germline V CDR1 and CDR2: SGHRS, YFSETQ. The CDR3 runs 16 residues. Trimming at V came to 0 bases and at J to 3 bases, leaving 6 bases not matched to a gene. CDR3 sequence reads: CASSLAPGGFNQPQHF. CDR3 DNA sequence: TGCGCCAGCAGCTTGGCTCCAGGGGGGTTCAATCAGCCCCAGCATTTT.

The chain carries TRBV19 and TRBJ1-2; D might be TRBD1 (6 bases). The V end was cut by 4 bases, the J end by 4 bases, with 16 bases between. The CDR3 sequence is 15 residues long. The germline CDR1 and CDR2 sequences are LNHDA and SQIVND (reference sequence). In nucleotides, the CDR3 is TGTGCCAGTAGTAAAGATAGGACAGTCCCCTATGGCTACACCTTC. Translated, it gives CASSKDRTVPYGYTF.

There are many counts of this clonotype. The J gene is TRBJ2-6, the V gene TRBV7-3, with 7 bases lining up with TRBD1. The CDR3 has 16 residues. The germline CDR1 and CDR2 sequences are SGHTA and FQGTGA. After removal of 5 bases from V and 4 bases from J, the junction contained 8 bases not matched to a gene. This CDR3 reads CASSLTGLGGANVLTF. The DNA of the CDR3 is TGTGCCAGCAGCCTGACAGGGTTAGGAGGGGCCAACGTCCTGACTTTC.

About this clonotype itself: With a much larger clone just one base away, this may be a read error. V is TRBV11-2 and J is TRBJ1-1, with 7 nucleotides matching TRBD1. The CDR3 sequence is 17 residues long. Germline CDR1 reads SGHAT; CDR2 reads FQNNGV. CDR3 sequence: CASSFLRLGTENTKAFF. In DNA form, the CDR3 reads TGTGCCAGCAGCTTTCTTAGGTTGGGGACAGAGAACACTAAAGCTTTCTTT. Variable domain in full (rest from reference TRBV11-2 and TRBJ1-1): EAGVAQSPRYKIIEKRQSVAFWCNPISGHATLYWYQQILGQGPKLLIQFQNNGVVDDSQLPKDRFSAERLKGVDSTLKIQPAKLEDSAVYLCASSFLRLGTENTKAFFGQGTRLTVV.

This clonotype occurred many times. The V call is TRBV27, the J call TRBJ2-3; D unclear. This CDR3 region has 15 residues. From germline, CDR1 is MNHEY and CDR2 SMNVEV (reference sequence). Trimming left V 5 bases short and J 2 bases short, with 14 bases between. This chain's CDR3 is CASSQGVADTDTQYF. The CDR3 DNA sequence: TGTGCCAGCAGTCAAGGAGTAGCCGACACAGATACGCAGTATTTT.

This clonotype came up many times. The chain is built from TRBV12-3 or TRBV12-4 and TRBJ2-5; D call uncertain. The CDR3 contains 13 residues. Trimming stripped 0 bases from V and 9 bases from J, with 11 bases between. CDR3 protein: CASSLARTRSQYF. CDR3 nucleotide sequence: TGTGCCAGCAGTTTAGCTCGCACAAGGTCCCAGTACTTC.

This clonotype was picked up many times. V is TRBV7-6 and J is TRBJ2-1; TRBD2 matches 10 bases. This CDR3 has 15 residues. J lost 6 bases, V lost 5 bases, and 7 bases had no gene match. The germline V gene encodes CDR1 SGHVS and CDR2 FNYEAQ. CDR3 in DNA: TGTGCCAGCAGCCTACGGCTAGCGGGAGTCAATGAGCAGTTCTTC. Translated: CASSLRLAGVNEQFF.

The rearrangement joins TRBV14 to TRBJ2-7; 11 bases match TRBD2. The germline gives CDR1 SGHDN, CDR2 FVKESK. The V gene end was trimmed by 4 bases and the J gene end by 5 bases; junction bases not matched to a gene: 7. This CDR3 comprises 15 residues. For the CDR3, the DNA is TGTGCCAGCAGCCTACCTAGCGGGAGGTCCGACGAGCAGTACTTC. Translated, it gives CASSLPSGRSDEQYF.

Note on this clonotype: At one end the junction does not follow the germline gene, possibly because of a read error. This sequence joins TRBV6-1 and TRBJ2-2; 10 nucleotides agree with TRBD2. Per germline, CDR1 MNHNS and CDR2 SASEGT. This CDR3 has 16 amino acids. This chain's CDR3 is CASRTWTSGVTGELFF. The DNA of the CDR3 is TGTGCCAGCAGGACCTGGACTAGCGGAGTCACCGGGGAGCTTTTTTTT.

This clonotype was observed a few times. The chain carries TRBV28 and TRBJ1-6, with a tentative D call TRBD1 (6 bases). Germline loops: CDR1 MDHEN, CDR2 SYDVKM. The germline V and J ends were trimmed by 0 bases and 7 bases, with 10 bases remaining between them. This CDR3 contains 15 residues. The CDR3 bases are TGTGCCAGCAGTTTATGGGGACAAGCCAATTCACCCCTCCACTTT. This codes for CASSLWGQANSPLHF.